The source of this TCR beta chain is a study of OX40 agonist ivuxolimab in advanced cancers. Study background: Dose-escalation patients' cancers were hepatocellular carcinoma, melanoma, renal cell or head and neck cancer.

The CDR3 is 14 residues long. Germline CDR1 and CDR2: SGHTA and FQGNSA. V gave up 2 bases and J gave up 2 bases; unmatched junction bases: 3. A remark on this clone: Its antigen is unidentified.

TCRdb keeps only in-frame clones here, not all; method: immunoSEQ multiplex PCR. The sample contains 95,000 to 110,000 clones, 80% to 95% of which appear only once. Study outcomes and limitations: Both CD4+ and CD8+ T cell populations in blood had undergone clonal expansion by week 6 at 0.1 to 3.0 mg/kg. Some nonresponders likewise displayed low normalized T-cell clonal expansion.

Samples were taken at baseline and on day 1 of cycles 4 and 7. The sequence was collected from an adult with an advanced solid tumor such as melanoma, head and neck, liver or kidney cancer. The gene calls are TRBV7-2 and TRBJ2-7; TRBD2 aligns across 7 bases. Here the sequenced sample was CD4+ or CD8+ T cells sorted from blood, taken in a trial of the OX40 agonist ivuxolimab. CDR3 coding DNA: TGTGCCAGCAGCTTACCACTAGCGCCCTACGAGCAGTACTTC. It yields the protein CASSLPLAPYEQYF.